The 6 T cell receptor beta chains below come from one sample, sequenced in a study of CD8 T cells in Susac syndrome (dated by TCRdb to about 2019). The library was built by means of the immunoSEQ multiplex PCR assay. RNA was extracted with the RNeasy kit and 0.5 to 1 ug was reverse transcribed using random hexamers. TCRdb trimmed the raw reads at Q25, called clones with MiXCR and kept productive beta chains. Each CDR3 protein gets just one entry, which takes the most common genes and DNA from the rows behind it. The sample table contains 77,000 or so distinct CDR3 sequences; only one count was recorded for just under 95% of them. Roughly 0.4% of the sample is held by the ten biggest clonotypes. Sequencing was performed on CD8+ T cells from PBMCs. The receptors were gathered from a human donor with multiple sclerosis.

The J gene is TRBJ2-1, the V gene TRBV27, with 9 bases identical to TRBD1. From germline, CDR1 is MNHEY and CDR2 SMNVEV (reference sequence). The ends lost 8 bases at V and 8 bases at J; junction bases unmatched: 7. This CDR3 has 13 amino acids. The DNA for the CDR3 is TGTGCCAGCTACAGGGGGCTTTTGGATGAGCAGTTCTTC. Translation gives CASYRGLLDEQFF.

The gene calls are TRBV7-9 and TRBJ2-7, with D possibly called TRBD1 or TRBD2 (6 bases each). This CDR3 is built from 15 residues. V was shortened by 1 base and J by 3 bases, with 13 bases between the two germline ends. Germline V gene sequence: CDR1 SEHNR, CDR2 FQNEAQ (reference sequence). The CDR3 DNA follows: TGTGCCAGCAGCTTAGTAGGGGGACTGATCTACGAGCAGTACTTC. This sequence encodes CASSLVGGLIYEQYF.

This CDR3 is CASRPGGVLNEQFF. The CDR3 region has the DNA TGTGCCAGCAGACCCGGTGGTGTTCTCAATGAGCAGTTCTTC. This chain connects TRBV27 to TRBJ2-1; the D is unclear. CDR1 and CDR2 (germline): MNHEY, SMNVEV (reference sequence). The CDR3 length is 14 residues. The V end was cut by 6 bases, the J end by 6 bases, with 15 bases between.

This chain connects TRBV25-1 to TRBJ2-7; 7 nucleotides line up with TRBD1. This CDR3 is built from 17 residues. V lost 2 bases to trimming and J lost 0 bases; unmatched junction nucleotides: 10. Germline CDR1 and CDR2: MGHDK and SYGVNS. As DNA, the CDR3 is TGTGCCAGCAGTGAAACACGACGGGACAGCGACTCCTACGAGCAGTACTTC. Translated, it gives CASSETRRDSDSYEQYF.

This chain uses TRBV9 with TRBJ1-4; 7 nucleotides line up with TRBD1. The CDR3 sequence is 15 residues long. The germline V gene has CDR1 SGDLS and CDR2 YYNGEE. V was clipped by 0 bases and J by 5 bases; unmatched bases: 4. This CDR3 is CASSVGAGGNEKLFF. In nucleotides, the CDR3 is TGTGCCAGCAGCGTAGGAGCAGGGGGAAATGAAAAACTGTTTTTT. The whole variable domain, filled in from reference TRBV9 and TRBJ1-4, reads DSGVTQTPKHLITATGQRVTLRCSPRSGDLSVYWYQQSLDQGLQFLIQYYNGEERAKGNILERFSAQQFPDLHSELNLSSLELGDSALYFCASSVGAGGNEKLFFGSGTQLSVL.

The chain combines TRBV20-1 with TRBJ1-1; the D is unclear. This CDR3 region has 13 residues. V lost 6 bases, J lost 0 bases, and 11 bases lay in between. Germline CDR1 and CDR2: DFQATT and SNEGSKA (reference sequence). The CDR3 region is CSADQSMNTEAFF. CDR3 coding DNA: TGCAGTGCAGATCAGTCGATGAACACTGAAGCTTTCTTT.